These 26 T cell receptor beta chains were all obtained from the same sample, sequenced in a study of blood T cell repertoires in COVID-19. Sequenced by immunoSEQ multiplex PCR; TCRdb stores in-frame clones only, minus some. The sample carries around 320,000 clones, approximately 89% recorded once. Input material: peripheral blood. The receptors were sampled from a woman aged 30 to 39 who had recovered from COVID-19.

The chain carries TRBV7-9 and TRBJ1-5, with 11 bases identical to TRBD1. Trimming cost V 5 bases and J 6 bases; bases outside gene matches: 15. Germline V gene data show CDR1 as SEHNR and CDR2 as FQNEAQ (reference sequence). The CDR3 spans 18 residues. This CDR3 is CASSPQGTGGGIGQPQHF. Written as DNA, the CDR3 is TGTGCCAGCAGCCCTCAAGGGACAGGGGGTGGTATAGGTCAGCCCCAGCATTTT.

The J gene is TRBJ1-3, the V gene TRBV24-1; D not resolved. The germline gives CDR1 KGHDR, CDR2 SFDVKD. This CDR3 comprises 13 residues. The V and J ends lost 4 bases and 5 bases respectively, with 8 bases between them. CDR3 sequence: CATSDRERNTIYF. The CDR3 nucleotides read TGTGCCACCAGTGACCGGGAACGAAACACCATATATTTT.

CDR3 loop: CASSAGQGVEQYF. As DNA, the CDR3 is TGTGCCAGCAGCGCCGGACAGGGCGTCGAGCAGTACTTC. The rearrangement links TRBV14 to TRBJ2-7, with 8 bases aligning to TRBD1. V shed 5 bases, J shed 6 bases, and the junction held 6 bases outside the gene matches. CDR1 and CDR2 (germline): SGHDN, FVKESK. This CDR3 spans 13 amino acids.

The V gene is TRBV30, the J gene TRBJ1-2, with D perhaps TRBD1 (6 bases). Germline CDR1 is GTSNPN and CDR2 is SVGIG (reference sequence). The CDR3 loop spans 14 amino acids. Between the trimmed V and J ends, which lost 4 bases and 0 bases, there was a span of 12 bases. In DNA form, the CDR3 reads TGTGCCTGGACAAACAGGGCCTCTAACTATGGCTACACCTTC. As protein: CAWTNRASNYGYTF.

The J gene is TRBJ1-5, the V gene TRBV6-1, with 9 bases lining up with TRBD1. J was trimmed by 2 bases and V by 3 bases; bases with no gene match: 2. Per the germline V gene, CDR1 is MNHNS and CDR2 is SASEGT. The CDR3 extends over 15 amino acids. CDR3 coding DNA: TGTGCCAGCAGTGAGGACAGGGGTGGCAATCAGCCCCAGCATTTT. This gives the protein CASSEDRGGNQPQHF.

J is TRBJ1-4 and V is TRBV2; 9 positions agree with TRBD1. Germline V gene sequence: CDR1 SNHLY, CDR2 FYNNEI. Trimming took 6 bases from V and 3 from J; bases not matched to a gene: 2. CDR3 length equals 14 residues. The CDR3 protein is CASSHRGPNEKLFF. The CDR3 DNA follows: TGTGCCAGCAGCCACAGGGGGCCTAATGAAAAACTGTTTTTT.

As to this clone: Other DNA sequences in the sample encode the same CDR3. This sequence joins TRBV15 and TRBJ1-5; possible D gene TRBD1, 6 bases. V was pared by 0 bases and J by 1 base, with 7 bases between. The CDR3 spans 15 residues. Germline CDR1 reads LNHNV; CDR2 reads YYDKDF (reference sequence). This CDR3 is CATSRDRGSNQPQHF. As DNA, the CDR3 is TGTGCCACCAGCAGAGACAGGGGAAGCAATCAGCCCCAGCATTTT.

The chain links TRBV12-3 or TRBV12-4 to TRBJ1-1; maybe TRBD1 (5 bases). Trimming left V 3 bases short and J 7 bases short, with 12 bases between. This CDR3 contains 13 residues. CDR3 nucleotide sequence: TGTGCCAGCAGTTTTGGCGGGGGAGATGAAGCTTTCTTT. Translation: CASSFGGGDEAFF.

The V gene is TRBV7-2, the J gene TRBJ1-3; TRBD1 might be the D (5 bases). V lost 5 bases to trimming and J lost 2 bases, with 13 bases between them. The CDR3 consists of 15 residues. In germline, CDR1 is SGHTA, CDR2 FQGNSA. CDR3 sequence: CASSPQGGTGNTIYF. CDR3 coding DNA: TGTGCCAGCAGCCCCCAGGGTGGAACTGGAAACACCATATATTTT.

The chain recombines TRBV20-1 with TRBJ2-2; the match to TRBD1 covers 8 bases. Germline CDR1 reads DFQATT; CDR2 reads SNEGSKA (reference sequence). This CDR3 spans 15 amino acids. With 3 bases clipped from V and 7 bases from J, the junction kept 10 bases outside the gene matches. DNA for the CDR3: TGCAGTGCTAGTTTTAGGACAGGGAGTCTCGGGGAGCTGTTTTTT. Its protein is CSASFRTGSLGELFF.

V and J are TRBV2 and TRBJ1-3, with D maybe TRBD1 (5 bases). V lost 11 bases, J lost 2 bases, and 13 bases lay in between. CDR1 is SNHLY, CDR2 FYNNEI, per germline. The CDR3 consists of 13 residues. The CDR3 protein is CAGRQGAGNTIYF. The CDR3 DNA reads TGTGCCGGTCGACAAGGGGCTGGAAACACCATATATTTT.

The chain couples TRBV2 to TRBJ1-1; the match to TRBD1 covers 7 bases. The CDR3 is 12 residues long. CDR1 is SNHLY, CDR2 FYNNEI, per germline. V was clipped by 11 bases and J by 2 bases; unmatched bases: 5. The CDR3 DNA reads TGTGCCGCCCACAGGGGCAACACTGAAGCTTTCTTT. Protein product: CAAHRGNTEAFF.

The chain joins TRBV18 to TRBJ2-2; possibly TRBD1 for D (6 bases). The CDR3 runs to 16 residues. V was pared by 0 bases and J by 2 bases, with 10 bases between. Per the germline V gene, CDR1 is KGHSH and CDR2 is LQKENI. The CDR3 nucleotides read TGTGCCAGCTCACCACCGACAGGACATAACACCGGGGAGCTGTTTTTT. Translating gives CASSPPTGHNTGELFF.

V usage is TRBV7-3 and J usage is TRBJ2-7; D perhaps matches TRBD1 (6 bases). Germline V gene lookup returns CDR1 SGHTA and CDR2 FQGTGA. The V end lost 5 bases, the J end lost 0 bases, and 17 bases lay between the germline ends. CDR3 length: 16 amino acids. The CDR3 DNA reads as TGTGCCAGCAGCGAGCCCGGGACATGGCCCTCCTACGAGCAGTACTTC. It specifies CASSEPGTWPSYEQYF.

The chain has TRBV28 and TRBJ2-5; tentative D call: TRBD1 (5 bases). Germline loops: CDR1 MDHEN, CDR2 SYDVKM. V was trimmed by 5 bases and J by 4 bases, leaving 8 bases between them. The CDR3 has 12 residues. The DNA of the CDR3 is TGTGCCAGCAGTCAGCAGGGAGAGACCCAGTACTTC. Protein product: CASSQQGETQYF.

This sequence joins TRBV5-1 and TRBJ2-5, with D unclear. V lost 10 bases, J lost 5 bases, and 12 bases lay in between. The CDR3 loop spans 11 amino acids. Germline V gives CDR1 SGHRS, CDR2 YFSETQ. The DNA for the CDR3 is TGCGCCGCCAACCAAGAGGAGACCCAGTACTTC. It yields the protein CAANQEETQYF.

This clone was seen just once. V is TRBV6-1 and J is TRBJ1-4, with D unclear. The V gene lost 5 bases and the J gene lost 10 bases, with 14 bases spanning the gap. CDR3 length: 13 amino acids. The germline V gene has CDR1 MNHNS and CDR2 SASEGT. CDR3 coding DNA: TGTGCCAGCAGTAAAGAACAGATTGGAAAACTGTTTTTT. Its protein product is CASSKEQIGKLFF.

The rearrangement joins TRBV10-3 to TRBJ2-1, with unresolved D. The CDR3 sequence is 16 residues long. The V end lost 4 bases, the J end lost 5 bases, and 18 bases lay between the germline ends. Germline V lookup: CDR1 ENHRY, CDR2 SYGVKD. The CDR3 DNA follows: TGTGCCATCAGTGGGGTAGCACCGAAAGCACACAATGAGCAGTTCTTC. Translation gives CAISGVAPKAHNEQFF.

The V gene is TRBV28, the J gene TRBJ1-1; D perhaps matches TRBD1 (6 bases). The CDR3 sequence is 14 residues long. Trimming removed 5 bases from V and 1 base from J, with 11 bases in between. Germline CDR1 is MDHEN and CDR2 is SYDVKM. CDR3 in amino acids: CASSTLRGNTEAFF. For the CDR3, the DNA is TGTGCCAGCAGTACCCTCAGGGGGAACACTGAAGCTTTCTTT.

The V call is TRBV6-2 or TRBV6-3, the J call TRBJ2-3, with 8 bases matching TRBD2. The CDR3 is 14 amino acids. The germline V gene has CDR1 MNHEY and CDR2 SVGEGT. V was pared by 2 bases and J by 6 bases, with 4 bases of the junction left unmatched. CDR3 amino acids: CASSYAGGGDTQYF. The CDR3 nucleotides read TGTGCCAGCAGTTACGCGGGGGGTGGCGATACGCAGTATTTT.

This chain connects TRBV20-1 to TRBJ2-5; D is unresolved. The V end lost 6 bases, the J end lost 13 bases, and 15 bases lay between the germline ends. The CDR3 is 10 residues long. CDR1 and CDR2 (germline): DFQATT, SNEGSKA (reference sequence). Here the CDR3 DNA reads TGCAGTGCCATGGAGACGGCCCCGTACTTC. Amino acids: CSAMETAPYF.

V is TRBV30 and J is TRBJ1-2; 9 bases line up with TRBD1. Germline V gene lookup returns CDR1 GTSNPN and CDR2 SVGIG (reference sequence). V was pared by 2 bases and J by 4 bases, with 2 bases of the junction left unmatched. The CDR3 spans 13 residues. The CDR3 coding sequence is TGTGCCTGGAGTAGGGACAGGGTCTATGGCTACACCTTC. Translating it yields CAWSRDRVYGYTF.

The V and J genes are TRBV18 and TRBJ2-1, with D possibly matching TRBD1 (5 bases). Germline V gene data show CDR1 as KGHSH and CDR2 as LQKENI. This CDR3 region has 15 residues. V was pared by 6 bases and J by 7 bases, with 19 bases between. The CDR3 loop is CASSPGVRGLNEQFF. For the CDR3, the DNA is TGTGCCAGCTCCCCCGGTGTAAGGGGTCTAAATGAGCAGTTCTTC.

The V call is TRBV7-9, the J call TRBJ1-6; 8 bases map to TRBD1. CDR3 length: 17 residues. The junction had 3 bases not matched to a gene; V was cut back by 1 base and J by 1 base. Germline assignment: CDR1 SEHNR and CDR2 FQNEAQ (reference sequence). The CDR3 coding sequence is TGTGCCAGCAGCTTAGGAGGACAGGGATCCTATAATTCACCCCTCCACTTT. Translated: CASSLGGQGSYNSPLHF. Supplemented by reference TRBV7-9 and TRBJ1-6, the full variable domain reads DTGVSQNPRHKITKRGQNVTFRCDPISEHNRLYWYRQTLGQGPEFLTYFQNEAQLEKSRLLSDRFSAERPKGSFSTLEIQRTEQGDSAMYLCASSLGGQGSYNSPLHFGNGTRLTVT.

This sequence joins TRBV5-4 and TRBJ2-3; 12 bases match TRBD2. Germline loops: CDR1 SGHNT, CDR2 YYREEE (reference sequence). The CDR3 runs to 14 residues. The ends lost 4 bases at V and 4 bases at J; junction bases unmatched: 1. In nucleotides, the CDR3 is TGTGCCAGCAGCCTAGCGGGGGGGGCAGATACGCAGTATTTT. Translated, it gives CASSLAGGADTQYF.

This clone occurred a few times. This rearrangement joins TRBV19 to TRBJ1-1, with TRBD1 identical over 8 bases. The CDR3 loop spans 14 amino acids. Trimming cost V 5 bases and J 3 bases; bases outside gene matches: 5. Germline CDR1 and CDR2: LNHDA and SQIVND (reference sequence). The CDR3 is CASSLQGADTEAFF. In nucleotides, the CDR3 is TGTGCCAGTAGTCTGCAGGGGGCGGACACTGAAGCTTTCTTT.